The sequence of this TCR beta chain was determined in a study of cytomegalovirus exposure and HLA in healthy donors. Trimming at V came to 2 bases and at J to 3 bases, leaving 5 bases not matched to a gene. The CDR3 spans 15 residues. Germline V gives CDR1 MNHNS, CDR2 SASEGT. Note on this clone: Its specificity is unknown.

Profiling relied on immunoSEQ multiplex PCR, and the TCRdb table lists in-frame clones only, not all of them. The repertoire holds roughly 300,000 clones, with roughly 85% as singletons. Overall study results and limits: Reportedly, diagnosis of cytomegalovirus status by the classifier showed high specificity and sensitivity. A subsequent analysis found that TCR clusters from the first cohort also tended to co-occur in the roughly 120 validation repertoires, with about 94% of cluster scores above 0.

Sequenced input: PBMCs. The chain links TRBV6-1 to TRBJ2-7; 9 nucleotides line up with TRBD1. The receptor's source is a woman in her late teens or twenties in good health and CMV-seronegative. CDR3 nucleotides: TGTGCCAGCAGTGAACCCGGGACAGGGAGCTACGAGCAGTACTTC. Protein sequence: CASSEPGTGSYEQYF.